The source of this T cell receptor (beta chain) is a study of blood T cell repertoires in COVID-19. For the study at large: Both acute and convalescent COVID-19 samples were obtained from the United States, Italy and Spain.

The CDR3 has 17 residues. Germline-derived CDR1 and CDR2 are SGHTA and FQGNSA. Germline trimming cut 4 bases from V and 0 bases from J; bases unmatched to any gene: 8. Clinical histories supplied by participants themselves formed the basis of cohort assignment. Donors in Cohort 3 counted as recovered after two negative PCRs, clearance, or symptom resolution. This clone was detected once. Measured with immunoSEQ multiplex PCR; TCRdb has only the in-frame clones, and not every one. The table has roughly 150,000 clones, around four fifths seen once. This sequence was found in a woman aged 50 to 60 who had recovered from COVID-19. The rearrangement joins TRBV7-2 to TRBJ1-3, with 8 bases aligning to TRBD1. Sample: PBMCs or T cells enriched from blood (not recorded which). The DNA for the CDR3 is TGTGCCAGCAGCTCCTGGACAGGGATCATCTCTGGAAACACCATATATTTT. This codes for CASSSWTGIISGNTIYF.